Shown below are 15 T cell receptor beta chains from a single sample sequenced in a study of blood T cell repertoires in COVID-19. Clones were sequenced by immunoSEQ multiplex PCR, and TCRdb holds only the in-frame ones, with some missing. The sample includes approximately 270,000 clones, 86% of them seen just once. Input material: PBMCs or T cells enriched from blood (not recorded which). These receptors were taken from a man between 35 and 55 years old who had recovered from COVID-19.

The chain employs TRBV7-2 and TRBJ2-1, with 8 bases identical to TRBD2. The CDR3 runs 15 residues. Unmatched junction bases numbered 4, after V lost 1 base and J lost 5 bases. Germline V CDR1 and CDR2: SGHTA, FQGNSA. The CDR3 here is CASSLDGRAHNEQFF. In DNA, the CDR3 is TGTGCCAGCAGCTTAGACGGGAGGGCCCACAATGAGCAGTTCTTC.

The chain recombines TRBV14 with TRBJ2-7; TRBD1 might be the D (6 bases). The germline V and J ends were trimmed by 0 bases and 0 bases, with 9 bases remaining between them. CDR3 length: 15 amino acids. Germline CDR1 is SGHDN and CDR2 is FVKESK. CDR3 loop: CASSQDLQGSYEQYF. The CDR3 coding sequence is TGTGCCAGCAGCCAAGATTTACAGGGCTCCTACGAGCAGTACTTC. Looking up the rest from reference TRBV14 and TRBJ2-7 gives the full variable domain: EAGVTQFPSHSVIEKGQTVTLRCDPISGHDNLYWYRRVMGKEIKFLLHFVKESKQDESGMPNNRFLAERTGGTYSTLKVQPAELEDSGVYFCASSQDLQGSYEQYFGPGTRLTVT.

This clone has just a few counts. CDR3 DNA: TGTGCCAGCAGCCGAGGACAGGGCCAACTTGGCTACACCTTC. Amino acid sequence: CASSRGQGQLGYTF. The chain couples TRBV3-1 (or the pseudogene TRBV3-2) to TRBJ1-2; TRBD1 aligns across 8 bases. Germline V gives CDR1 LGHDT, CDR2 YNNKEL (reference sequence). This CDR3 comprises 14 residues. Trimming at V came to 4 bases and at J to 7 bases, leaving 8 bases not matched to a gene.

This rearrangement joins TRBV5-4 to TRBJ2-1; 11 positions match TRBD2. The germline V gene encodes CDR1 SGHNT and CDR2 YYREEE (reference sequence). The CDR3 covers 15 residues. V shed 10 bases, J shed 0 bases, and the junction held 6 bases outside the gene matches. CDR3 sequence reads: CAVTGTSGSYNEQFF. As DNA, the CDR3 is TGTGCCGTAACCGGGACTAGCGGCTCCTACAATGAGCAGTTCTTC.

The V and J genes are TRBV7-9 and TRBJ2-5, with TRBD2 matching over 11 bases. Per germline, CDR1 SEHNR and CDR2 FQNEAQ (reference sequence). V dropped 7 bases and J dropped 5; count of bases not matched to a gene: 15. CDR3 length: 17 residues. DNA for the CDR3: TGTGCCAGCAACCGACGGACTAGCGGGTCAGGGGTGGAGACCCAGTACTTC. Translated: CASNRRTSGSGVETQYF.

V and J are TRBV27 and TRBJ2-1; D might be TRBD2 (6 bases). Between the trimmed V and J ends, which lost 4 bases and 0 bases, there was a span of 25 bases. The CDR3 covers 20 residues. CDR1 MNHEY and CDR2 SMNVEV come from the germline V gene (reference sequence). CDR3 sequence: CASSSPRIGTYQSSYNEQFF. The CDR3 DNA sequence: TGTGCCAGCAGTTCTCCCCGCATTGGGACTTACCAAAGCTCCTACAATGAGCAGTTCTTC.

The chain employs TRBV19 and TRBJ1-2; unclear D gene. The V end was cut by 6 bases, the J end by 4 bases, with 12 bases between. Germline CDR1 and CDR2: LNHDA and SQIVND (reference sequence). This CDR3 is 13 amino acids long. The chain's CDR3 is CASRSAGGYGYTF. In DNA, the CDR3 is TGTGCCAGTAGAAGTGCGGGCGGCTATGGCTACACCTTC.

This clone was observed a few times. V gene TRBV13 combines with J gene TRBJ2-1; a possible D gene is TRBD1 (7 bases). Germline CDR1 and CDR2: PRHDT and FYEKMQ (reference sequence). The ends were cut back, 6 bases at V and 9 bases at J, with 30 bases in the middle. This CDR3 is built from 18 residues. The CDR3 reads CASRVLRGLATSRGEQFF. In DNA, the CDR3 is TGTGCCAGCAGGGTTCTTAGGGGGCTAGCGACCTCCCGGGGTGAGCAGTTCTTC.

This chain uses TRBV3-1 (or the pseudogene TRBV3-2) with TRBJ2-1; TRBD2 matches at 13 bases. Trimming cost V 0 bases and J 6 bases; bases outside gene matches: 5. CDR1 is LGHDT and CDR2 is YNNKEL in the germline V gene (reference sequence). The CDR3 is 17 residues long. In DNA, the CDR3 is TGTGCCAGCAGCCAAGAACTAGCGGGAGGGCGGGGCAATGAGCAGTTCTTC. Translating it yields CASSQELAGGRGNEQFF.

The V and J genes are TRBV5-4 and TRBJ1-6; D is possibly TRBD1 (6 bases). Trimming left V 0 bases short and J 9 bases short, with 10 bases between. This CDR3 comprises 14 residues. The germline V gene has CDR1 SGHNT and CDR2 YYREEE (reference sequence). CDR3 sequence reads: CASSLEGQPSPLHF. CDR3 bases: TGTGCCAGCAGCTTGGAAGGACAGCCTTCACCCCTCCACTTT.

This chain uses TRBV12-3 or TRBV12-4 with TRBJ1-6; maybe TRBD1 (6 bases). Between the trimmed V and J ends, which lost 2 bases and 12 bases, there was a span of 11 bases. The CDR3 totals 13 residues. Written as DNA, the CDR3 is TGTGCCAGCAGTTTAACAGGGACAAGACCCCTCCACTTT. Encoded protein: CASSLTGTRPLHF.

The chain joins TRBV9 to TRBJ1-3, with D perhaps TRBD1 (6 bases). The length of the CDR3 is 16 residues. Looked up from germline, CDR1 is SGDLS and CDR2 is YYNGEE. V was pared by 0 bases and J by 3 bases, with 13 bases between. In nucleotides, the CDR3 is TGTGCCAGCAGCGTAGACACTGGGACAAATGGAAACACCATATATTTT. It codes for CASSVDTGTNGNTIYF.

The chain joins TRBV12-5 to TRBJ2-3, with TRBD2 matching 10 bases. CDR1 is LGHNT, CDR2 FRNRAP, per germline. This CDR3 is 15 amino acids long. Trimming cost V 5 bases and J 5 bases; bases outside gene matches: 7. CDR3 nucleotide sequence: TGTGCTAGTGGTCCCCTAGCGGGGGTTGGAGATACGCAGTATTTT. This sequence encodes CASGPLAGVGDTQYF.

This clone was counted a single time. The gene calls are TRBV7-9 and TRBJ1-3, with 10 bases fitting TRBD1. The CDR3 totals 15 residues. Germline CDR1 and CDR2: SEHNR and FQNEAQ (reference sequence). With 9 bases clipped from V and 3 bases from J, the junction kept 8 bases outside the gene matches. CDR3 DNA sequence: TGTGCCAGTGAGACGACAGGGGGCGTTGGAAACACCATATATTTT. Encoded protein: CASETTGGVGNTIYF. Together with reference TRBV7-9 and TRBJ1-3, the CDR3 gives the full variable domain: DTGVSQNPRHKITKRGQNVTFRCDPISEHNRLYWYRQTLGQGPEFLTYFQNEAQLEKSRLLSDRFSAERPKGSFSTLEIQRTEQGDSAMYLCASETTGGVGNTIYFGEGSWLTVV.

The V call is TRBV2, the J call TRBJ1-4; D is perhaps TRBD1 (5 bases). This CDR3 region has 14 residues. Trimming stripped 8 bases from V and 3 bases from J, with 13 bases between. CDR1 and CDR2 from the germline V gene are SNHLY and FYNNEI. CDR3: CASRHGHSNEKLFF. The CDR3 DNA sequence: TGTGCCAGCCGTCATGGACATTCTAATGAAAAACTGTTTTTT.